This T cell receptor (beta chain) emerged from a study of T cells in Graves' hyperthyroidism and ophthalmopathy. Points on this clonotype: Its antigen is undetermined.

Authors of the study amplified TCR beta CDR3 regions from RNA transcripts. A set of HTBI primers served as the primers for a first-round RT-PCR of the TCR CDR3. TCRdb processed the multiplex PCR reads anew with MiXCR; each CDR3 protein has one entry. The sample has hundreds of thousands of distinct CDR3 sequences, 38% seen once; the top ten hold about 8.9%. The CDR3 runs to 16 residues. The V gene end was trimmed by 5 bases and the J gene end by 2 bases; junction bases not matched to a gene: 12. Germline loops: CDR1 SQVTM, CDR2 ANQGSEA. The study enrolled patients aged 18 to 65 with newly diagnosed hyperthyroidism of under 2 months' duration. Extraction of PBMCs used roughly 9.3 ml of fresh peripheral blood. General study findings and limits: Most expanded thyroid clonotypes above 0.001 also appeared in blood.

The clonotype was recovered from a man between 18 and 35 years old with Graves' hyperthyroidism. Sequenced input: blood. The V call is TRBV29-1, the J call TRBJ1-1; TRBD1 matches at 9 bases. The CDR3 nucleotides read TGCAGCGTTAGGACAGGGGAAGTGGGTCATAACACTGAAGCTTTCTTT. Residues: CSVRTGEVGHNTEAFF. The full variable domain, in which reference TRBV29-1 and TRBJ1-1 provide the parts outside the CDR3, is SAVISQKPSRDICQRGTSLTIQCQVDSQVTMMFWYRQQPGQSLTLIATANQGSEATYESGFVIDKFPISRPNLTFSTLTVSNMSPEDSSIYLCSVRTGEVGHNTEAFFGQGTRLTVV.